This TCR beta chain was profiled in a study of T cell repertoires in aging, cancer and after chemotherapy. Trimming took 3 bases from V and 0 from J; bases not matched to a gene: 8. Germline V CDR1 and CDR2: MNHNS, SASEGT. The CDR3 spans 17 residues. Whole-study results and caveats: Untreated cancer patients had significantly lower blood TCR diversity than age-matched healthy donors.

TCR beta rearrangements were amplified from peripheral blood genomic DNA. A mixed TRB-A/B primer pool amplified rearranged TRB by multiplex touch-down PCR. MiXCR, applied by TCRdb to the multiplex PCR reads, yields one record per CDR3 protein. The data contain under 7,000 distinct CDR3 sequences, 21% of them singletons. This clonotype was recorded once. Antigen: not known. Material for sequencing was blood. The rearrangement joins TRBV6-1 to TRBJ2-5; TRBD1 agrees at 9 bases. The receptor's source is a human donor with a blood cancer. CDR3 sequence: CASSEAGTGKYQETQYF. The CDR3 region has the DNA TGTGCCAGCAGTGAGGCCGGGACAGGGAAATACCAAGAGACCCAGTACTTC.